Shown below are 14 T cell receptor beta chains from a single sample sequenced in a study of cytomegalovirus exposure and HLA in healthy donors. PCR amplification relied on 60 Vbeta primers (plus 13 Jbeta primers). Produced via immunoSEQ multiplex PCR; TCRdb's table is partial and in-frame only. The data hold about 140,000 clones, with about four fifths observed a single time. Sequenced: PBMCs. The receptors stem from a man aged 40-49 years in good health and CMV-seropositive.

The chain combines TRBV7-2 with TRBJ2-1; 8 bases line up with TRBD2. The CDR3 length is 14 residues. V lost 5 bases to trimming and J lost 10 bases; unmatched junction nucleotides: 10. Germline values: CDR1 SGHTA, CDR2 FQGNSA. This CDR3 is CASSPRGALREQFF. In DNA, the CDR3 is TGTGCCAGCAGCCCGCGGGGGGCCCTTCGGGAGCAGTTCTTC.

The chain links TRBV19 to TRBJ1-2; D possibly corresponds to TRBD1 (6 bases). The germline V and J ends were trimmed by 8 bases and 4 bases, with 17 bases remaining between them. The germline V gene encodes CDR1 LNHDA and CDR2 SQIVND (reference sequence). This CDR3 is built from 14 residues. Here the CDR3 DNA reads TGTGCCAGTCGCCGACAGGAAAAGAGCTATGGCTACACCTTC. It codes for CASRRQEKSYGYTF.

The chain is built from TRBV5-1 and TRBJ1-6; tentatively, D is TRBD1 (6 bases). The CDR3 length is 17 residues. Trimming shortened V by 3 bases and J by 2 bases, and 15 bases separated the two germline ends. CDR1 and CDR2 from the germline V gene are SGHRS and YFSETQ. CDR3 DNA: TGCGCCAGCAGCTCCTCGCGGGGGGGCGCCTATAATTCACCCCTCCACTTT. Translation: CASSSSRGGAYNSPLHF.

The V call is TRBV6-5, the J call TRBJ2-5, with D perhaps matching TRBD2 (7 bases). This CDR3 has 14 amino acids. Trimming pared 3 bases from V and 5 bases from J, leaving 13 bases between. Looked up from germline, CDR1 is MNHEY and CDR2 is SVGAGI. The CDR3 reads CASSYNGGPETQYF. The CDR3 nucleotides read TGTGCCAGCAGTTATAACGGGGGGCCGGAGACCCAGTACTTC.

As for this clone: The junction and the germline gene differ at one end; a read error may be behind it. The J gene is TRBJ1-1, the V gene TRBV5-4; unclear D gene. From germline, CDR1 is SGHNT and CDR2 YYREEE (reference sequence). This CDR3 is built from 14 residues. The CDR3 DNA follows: TGTGCCGGCAGCTTTGGAGTTCTGAACACTGAAGCTTTCTTT. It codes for CAGSFGVLNTEAFF. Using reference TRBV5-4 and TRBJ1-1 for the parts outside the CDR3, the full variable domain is ETGVTQSPTHLIKTRGQQVTLRCSSQSGHNTVSWYQQALGQGPQFIFQYYREEENGRGNFPPRFSGLQFPNYSSELNVNALELDDSALYLCAGSFGVLNTEAFFGQGTRLTVV.

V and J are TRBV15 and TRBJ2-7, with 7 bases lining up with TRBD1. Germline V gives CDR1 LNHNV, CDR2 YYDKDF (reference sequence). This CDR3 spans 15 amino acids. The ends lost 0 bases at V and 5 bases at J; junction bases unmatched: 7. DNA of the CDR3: TGTGCCACCAGCAGAGACGACAGGGACGGGGACGAGCAGTACTTC. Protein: CATSRDDRDGDEQYF.

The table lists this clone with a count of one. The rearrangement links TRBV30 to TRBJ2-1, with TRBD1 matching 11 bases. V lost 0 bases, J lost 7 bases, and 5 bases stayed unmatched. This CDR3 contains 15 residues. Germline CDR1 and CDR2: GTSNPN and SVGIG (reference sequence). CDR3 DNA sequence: TGTGCCTGGAGTGTACTAGGGACAGGGGGAAATGAGCAGTTCTTC. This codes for CAWSVLGTGGNEQFF.

CDR3 sequence reads: CASSWKGLSYEQYF. As DNA, the CDR3 is TGTGCCAGCAGCTGGAAGGGACTCTCCTACGAGCAGTACTTC. The chain is built from TRBV27 and TRBJ2-5; the D gene is possibly TRBD2 (6 bases). The J call is doubtful: the DNA matches TRBJ2-7 better. Germline V gene lookup returns CDR1 MNHEY and CDR2 SMNVEV (reference sequence). This CDR3 region has 14 residues.

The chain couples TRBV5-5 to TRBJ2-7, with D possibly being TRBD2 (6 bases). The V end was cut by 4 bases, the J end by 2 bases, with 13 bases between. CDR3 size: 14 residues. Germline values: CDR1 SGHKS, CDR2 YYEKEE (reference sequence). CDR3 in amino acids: CASSPGPGAYEQYF. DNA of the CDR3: TGTGCCAGCAGCCCCGGGCCGGGAGCCTACGAGCAGTACTTC.

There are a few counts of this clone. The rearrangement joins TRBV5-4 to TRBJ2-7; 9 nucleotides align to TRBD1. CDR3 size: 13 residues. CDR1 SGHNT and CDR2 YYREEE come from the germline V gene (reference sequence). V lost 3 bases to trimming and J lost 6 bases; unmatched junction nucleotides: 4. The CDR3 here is CASSWDRESEQYF. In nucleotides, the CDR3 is TGTGCCAGCAGCTGGGACAGGGAGTCCGAGCAGTACTTC.

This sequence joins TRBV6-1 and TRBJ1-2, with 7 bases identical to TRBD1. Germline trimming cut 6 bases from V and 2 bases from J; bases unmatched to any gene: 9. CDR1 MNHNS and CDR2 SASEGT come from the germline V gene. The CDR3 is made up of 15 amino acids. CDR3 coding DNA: TGTGCCAGCAGACCCCGTGGGGACAGCAACTATGGCTACACCTTC. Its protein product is CASRPRGDSNYGYTF.

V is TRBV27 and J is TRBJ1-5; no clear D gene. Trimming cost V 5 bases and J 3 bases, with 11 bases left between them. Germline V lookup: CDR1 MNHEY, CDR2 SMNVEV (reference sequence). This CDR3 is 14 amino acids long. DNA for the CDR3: TGTGCCAGCAGTCCCTACAGAGCCAATCAGCCCCAGCATTTT. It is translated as CASSPYRANQPQHF.

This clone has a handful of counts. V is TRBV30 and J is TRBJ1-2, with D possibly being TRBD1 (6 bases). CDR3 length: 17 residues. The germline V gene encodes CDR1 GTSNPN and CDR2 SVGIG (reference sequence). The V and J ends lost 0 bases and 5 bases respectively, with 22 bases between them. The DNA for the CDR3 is TGTGCCTGGAGTGTAAGGGGGGGAGGGGAGCCAGCATATGGCTACACCTTC. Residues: CAWSVRGGGEPAYGYTF.

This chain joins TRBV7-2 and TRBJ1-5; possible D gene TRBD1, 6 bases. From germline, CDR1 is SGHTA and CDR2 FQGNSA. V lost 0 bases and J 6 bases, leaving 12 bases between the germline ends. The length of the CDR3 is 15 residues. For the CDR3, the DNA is TGTGCCAGCAGCTTAGCGGCTACAGGGAGTCAGCCCCAGCATTTT. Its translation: CASSLAATGSQPQHF.